The entry below gives a single TCR beta chain sequence along with its context. Its antigen is unknown. This sample stems from a study of CD8 T cells in Susac syndrome. The study's findings and limits: In total CD8+ repertoires, fewer than 20 Susac-specific public clones were found, and in CD8+ TEMRA repertoires, roughly five were found.

Reverse transcription of 0.5 to 1 ug RNA was performed with random hexamers. TCRdb used MiXCR to reprocess the immunoSEQ multiplex PCR reads, holding one entry per CDR3 protein. This table holds fewer than 90,000 distinct CDR3 sequences, approximately 93% found once. The TCR originated in a human donor with Susac syndrome. The sequencing input was CD8+ T cells from PBMCs.

CDR3 in DNA: TGTGCCAGCACTCCTCGGCAGGGGGGTTCGAATGAGCAGTTCTTC. Its translation is CASTPRQGGSNEQFF. The J gene is TRBJ2-1, the V gene TRBV6-5; maybe TRBD1 (7 bases). The V end lost 7 bases, the J end lost 7 bases, and 20 bases lay between the germline ends. Germline CDR1 is MNHEY and CDR2 is SVGAGI. The CDR3 has 15 residues.